The 10 T cell receptor beta chains presented below share a single source sample, sequenced in a study of circulating and synovial CD4+ cells in juvenile arthritis. Repertoires were generated with immunoSEQ multiplex PCR, while TCRdb's copy carries only in-frame clones and drops some. Of roughly 1,500 clones listed, roughly 95% are singletons. The sample comprised CD4+ T cells from synovial fluid. These receptors originate from a human donor with juvenile idiopathic arthritis.

The CDR3 sequence is CASGRTVVEQYF. Written as DNA, the CDR3 is TGTGCCAGCGGAAGGACTGTTGTGGAGCAGTACTTC. This chain links TRBV6-1 with TRBJ2-7, with D possibly matching TRBD2 (5 bases). CDR1 is MNHNS, CDR2 SASEGT, per germline. V lost 8 bases to trimming and J lost 7 bases, with 15 bases between them. This CDR3 region has 12 residues.

CDR3 coding DNA: TGTGCCAGCAGTGAAAGTCTTCTGGTAGGGGCTGCTCAAGAGACCCAGTACTTC. It codes for CASSESLLVGAAQETQYF. The rearrangement joins TRBV6-1 to TRBJ2-5, with D tentatively TRBD1 (5 bases). Trimming took 2 bases from V and 2 from J, leaving 21 bases between them. The CDR3 loop spans 18 amino acids. From germline, CDR1 is MNHNS and CDR2 SASEGT.

The CDR3 DNA sequence: TGTGCCAGCAGTGGACAGGGGTATTCACCCCTCCACTTT. Residues: CASSGQGYSPLHF. This chain joins TRBV2 and TRBJ1-6; 8 nucleotides line up with TRBD1. The germline gives CDR1 SNHLY, CDR2 FYNNEI. J lost 8 bases, V lost 4 bases, and 1 base had no gene match. The CDR3 loop spans 13 amino acids.

This chain connects TRBV4-1 to TRBJ1-5, with D possibly matching TRBD1 (6 bases). V was pared by 3 bases and J by 1 base, with 16 bases between. This CDR3 is built from 17 residues. Per the germline V gene, CDR1 is MGHRA and CDR2 is YSYEKL. DNA for the CDR3: TGCGCCAGCAGCCAGGTAAAACAGGGATTGAGCAATCAGCCCCAGCATTTT. Translating gives CASSQVKQGLSNQPQHF.

This chain joins TRBV5-6 and TRBJ1-2; a possible D gene is TRBD1 (5 bases). Germline CDR1 SGHDT, CDR2 YYEEEE. The ends were cut back, 4 bases at V and 5 bases at J, with 12 bases in the middle. There are 13 residues in the CDR3. The DNA of the CDR3 is TGTGCCAGCAGCCCACCAGGGTCTTATGGCTACACCTTC. It specifies CASSPPGSYGYTF.

V and J are TRBV21-1 and TRBJ2-3; the table's D call TRBD1 went unverified against the DNA. TRBV21-1 is a known pseudogene. The CDR3 totals 12 residues. CDR3 sequence: CASSKQGDTQYF. CDR3 coding DNA: TGTGCCAGCAGCAAACAGGGAGATACGCAGTATTTT.

The rearrangement joins TRBV6-4 to TRBJ1-1; TRBD1 is a possible D gene (6 bases). Trimming pared 7 bases from V and 1 base from J, leaving 10 bases between. Per germline, CDR1 MRHNA and CDR2 SNTAGT. The CDR3 runs 13 residues. The CDR3 is CASTGTPNTEAFF. For the CDR3, the DNA is TGTGCCAGCACCGGGACACCGAACACTGAAGCTTTCTTT.

This chain uses TRBV29-1 with TRBJ1-2; 9 bases are shared with TRBD1. V lost 4 bases, J lost 7 bases, and 7 bases stayed unmatched. The germline V gene encodes CDR1 SQVTM and CDR2 ANQGSEA. The CDR3 length is 13 residues. Here the CDR3 DNA reads TGCAGCGTTGCGGGACAGGGTTTGTTTGGCTACACCTTC. This gives the protein CSVAGQGLFGYTF.

The chain combines TRBV30 with TRBJ1-5; D remains ambiguous. The V gene's germline CDR1 is GTSNPN and CDR2 SVGIG (reference sequence). The V end lost 0 bases, the J end lost 4 bases, and 7 bases lay between the germline ends. The CDR3 extends over 13 amino acids. The CDR3 sequence is CAWSVRRNQPQHF. The CDR3 bases are TGTGCCTGGAGTGTTAGGAGGAATCAGCCCCAGCATTTT.

The gene calls are TRBV6-5 and TRBJ2-1; 15 nucleotides line up with TRBD2. Per the germline V gene, CDR1 is MNHEY and CDR2 is SVGAGI. V lost 2 bases and J lost 7; bases outside the gene matches: 3. This CDR3 region has 16 residues. The CDR3 is CASSYTGTSGRNEQFF. CDR3 sequence (DNA): TGTGCCAGCAGTTACACCGGGACTAGCGGGAGGAATGAGCAGTTCTTC.